Each of the 28 T cell receptor beta chains below was sequenced from the same sample in a study of early T cells in non-severe SARS-CoV-2 infection. TCRdb used MiXCR to reprocess the 5' RACE reads, holding one entry per CDR3 protein. The sample records about 80,000 distinct CDR3 sequences, 5% to 7% being singletons. The specimen sequenced was whole blood. All receptors derive from an adult who was a healthcare worker with PCR-confirmed SARS-CoV-2 infection or an uninfected control (not recorded which).

This clonotype was found a few times. The chain has TRBV7-9 and TRBJ2-5; 15 bases fit TRBD2. With V trimmed by 5 bases and J by 5 bases, 6 bases remained unmatched. The CDR3 extends over 16 amino acids. Germline V CDR1 and CDR2: SEHNR, FQNEAQ (reference sequence). CDR3 region: CASSRTSGRAYETQYF. The CDR3, as DNA: TGTGCCAGCAGCCGGACTAGCGGGAGGGCCTATGAGACCCAGTACTTC.

The V call is TRBV10-1, the J call TRBJ1-1; D gene unclear. Germline-derived CDR1 and CDR2 are WNHNN and SYGVQD (reference sequence). The V gene lost 6 bases and the J gene lost 5 bases, with 16 bases spanning the gap. The CDR3 has 14 amino acids. CDR3 in DNA: TGCGCCAGCAGCGAAATGAGATTGGGGACTGAAGCTTTCTTT. Protein product: CASSEMRLGTEAFF.

There are a few counts of this clonotype. The CDR3 loop reads CASSPSGSSYNSPLHF. The CDR3 bases are TGTGCCAGTAGTCCAAGCGGAAGCTCCTATAATTCACCCCTCCACTTT. The chain employs TRBV19 and TRBJ1-6, with D uncertain. The CDR3 length is 16 residues. Germline loops: CDR1 LNHDA, CDR2 SQIVND (reference sequence). V lost 5 bases and J 0 bases, leaving 11 bases between the germline ends.

This clonotype has ten or more counts. The CDR3 sequence: CASSEFGSAGNTIYF. The CDR3 DNA sequence: TGTGCCAGCAGTGAATTTGGGAGTGCTGGAAACACCATATATTTT. This chain connects TRBV25-1 to TRBJ1-3; D call uncertain. Per germline, CDR1 MGHDK and CDR2 SYGVNS. Trimming took 1 base from V and 2 from J, leaving 9 bases between them. The CDR3 is 15 amino acids.

V is TRBV29-1 and J is TRBJ2-7; TRBD1 aligns across 8 bases. The CDR3 runs 14 residues. Per the germline V gene, CDR1 is SQVTM and CDR2 is ANQGSEA. DNA of the CDR3: TGCAGGGGGGGAGACAGGGGAAGCCCCTACGAGCAGTACTTC. Amino acid sequence: CRGGDRGSPYEQYF.

This clonotype was counted at least ten times. The rearrangement uses TRBV6-1 and TRBJ2-7; 7 bases agree with TRBD2. J lost 0 bases, V lost 4 bases, and 6 bases had no gene match. The length of the CDR3 is 15 residues. Germline V gene lookup returns CDR1 MNHNS and CDR2 SASEGT. The CDR3: CASSVEAGSSYEQYF. For the CDR3, the DNA is TGTGCCAGCAGTGTGGAAGCGGGGAGCTCCTACGAGCAGTACTTC.

This chain uses TRBV4-2 with TRBJ1-6; D is uncertain. The germline V and J ends were trimmed by 0 bases and 8 bases, with 11 bases remaining between them. This CDR3 spans 15 amino acids. Germline CDR1 reads LGHNA; CDR2 reads YNFKEQ. The CDR3 sequence is CASSQDAGSYSPLHF. For the CDR3, the DNA is TGTGCCAGCAGCCAAGATGCGGGGTCTTATTCACCCCTCCACTTT.

J is TRBJ2-7 and V is TRBV10-3; 7 positions match TRBD2. The germline V gene has CDR1 ENHRY and CDR2 SYGVKD. Losses at the gene ends were 6 bases for V and 0 bases for J; bases not matched to a gene: 14. This CDR3 spans 17 amino acids. The CDR3 is CAISQGLVGSSSYEQYF. The DNA for the CDR3 is TGTGCCATCAGCCAAGGACTAGTGGGATCAAGCTCCTACGAGCAGTACTTC.

This clonotype was seen ten or more times. V usage is TRBV7-9 and J usage is TRBJ2-3; D remains ambiguous. Trimming shortened V by 5 bases and J by 6 bases, and 9 bases separated the two germline ends. This CDR3 has 12 residues. Per the germline V gene, CDR1 is SEHNR and CDR2 is FQNEAQ (reference sequence). CDR3 in DNA: TGTGCCAGCAGCGTATCCTGGGATACGCAGTATTTT. Amino acid sequence: CASSVSWDTQYF.

This clonotype was counted a few times. The V and J genes are TRBV6-6 and TRBJ1-5; TRBD1 might be the D (5 bases). CDR1 and CDR2 (germline): MNHNY, SVGAGI (reference sequence). V lost 2 bases and J 0 bases, leaving 17 bases between the germline ends. This CDR3 is 18 amino acids long. The CDR3 nucleotides read TGTGCCAGCAGTTACAGCAGTGGCGGGGGAGGTAGCAATCAGCCCCAGCATTTT. Translation: CASSYSSGGGGSNQPQHF.

This sequence joins TRBV7-2 and TRBJ2-7; D is possibly TRBD2 (6 bases). This CDR3 comprises 18 residues. Germline V gene lookup returns CDR1 SGHTA and CDR2 FQGNSA. The germline V and J ends were trimmed by 1 base and 3 bases, with 22 bases remaining between them. CDR3 sequence: CASSLGISGRRSHYEQYF. The DNA for the CDR3 is TGTGCCAGCAGCTTAGGAATTAGCGGAAGACGATCCCACTACGAGCAGTACTTC.

The sample holds many counts of this clonotype. The rearrangement links TRBV7-9 to TRBJ1-3; 7 bases are shared with TRBD1. The germline V gene has CDR1 SEHNR and CDR2 FQNEAQ (reference sequence). With V trimmed by 5 bases and J by 2 bases, 6 bases remained unmatched. The CDR3 is made up of 15 amino acids. This CDR3 is CASSLPTGTGNTIYF. The CDR3 DNA is TGTGCCAGCAGCCTCCCGACAGGGACTGGAAACACCATATATTTT.

This clonotype was found many times. The V and J genes are TRBV29-1 and TRBJ2-7, with 7 bases lining up with TRBD1. The V gene's germline CDR1 is SQVTM and CDR2 ANQGSEA. This CDR3 contains 12 residues. The V and J ends lost 5 bases and 2 bases, in that order; junction bases with no gene match: 3. CDR3 sequence reads: CSVMTGTYEQYF. Written as DNA, the CDR3 is TGCAGCGTTATGACAGGGACCTACGAGCAGTACTTC.

This clonotype was picked up a small number of times. This chain connects TRBV7-9 to TRBJ2-3; D possibly matches TRBD1 or TRBD2 (6 bases each). The CDR3 runs 17 residues. Germline CDR1 and CDR2: SEHNR and FQNEAQ (reference sequence). The V end lost 5 bases, the J end lost 4 bases, and 22 bases lay between the germline ends. The CDR3 DNA reads as TGTGCCAGCAGCGAGAAAATGGGGGGCAGGCAGTCAGATACGCAGTATTTT. It is translated as CASSEKMGGRQSDTQYF.

This clonotype occurred a few times. The rearrangement uses TRBV6-2 or TRBV6-3 and TRBJ1-1; D not resolved. Germline V gene data show CDR1 as MNHEY and CDR2 as SVGEGT. This CDR3 comprises 14 residues. Trimming shortened V by 7 bases and J by 0 bases, and 12 bases separated the two germline ends. In DNA, the CDR3 is TGTGCCAGCACCAAGGACGGGATGAACACTGAAGCTTTCTTT. Protein: CASTKDGMNTEAFF.

This clonotype was observed at least ten times. The chain has TRBV5-1 and TRBJ2-1; D remains ambiguous. The V gene's germline CDR1 is SGHRS and CDR2 YFSETQ. Trimming pared 0 bases from V and 8 bases from J, leaving 12 bases between. The CDR3 loop spans 14 amino acids. The CDR3 DNA follows: TGCGCCAGCAGCTTGGCCGGCCTCTCGGATGAGCAGTTCTTC. Its translation is CASSLAGLSDEQFF.

The sample holds many counts of this clonotype. The V call is TRBV7-2, the J call TRBJ2-3; no clear D gene. The length of the CDR3 is 14 residues. Between the trimmed V and J ends, which lost 7 bases and 0 bases, there was a span of 11 bases. Germline lookup yields CDR1 SGHTA and CDR2 FQGNSA. CDR3 DNA: TGTGCCAGCACGGTATCATCTAGCACAGATACGCAGTATTTT. Its protein is CASTVSSSTDTQYF.

In this sample, this clonotype turned up a few times. This chain joins TRBV7-8 and TRBJ2-3, with D perhaps being TRBD1 or TRBD2 (5 bases each). V lost 5 bases, J lost 5 bases, and 23 bases lay in between. The CDR3 consists of 17 residues. Germline CDR1 is SGHVS and CDR2 is FQNEAQ. The CDR3: CASSHSRGYGAEDTQYF. The CDR3 DNA sequence: TGTGCCAGCAGCCACTCCCGAGGGTATGGGGCCGAAGATACGCAGTATTTT.

In this sample, this clonotype turned up a few times. The chain uses TRBV20-1 and TRBJ2-3; D unresolved. Trimming cost V 3 bases and J 0 bases, with 13 bases left between them. CDR1 DFQATT and CDR2 SNEGSKA come from the germline V gene (reference sequence). The CDR3 covers 15 residues. Here the CDR3 DNA reads TGCAGTGCTAGGCTAACCGGGCCAAGCACAGATACGCAGTATTTT. This encodes CSARLTGPSTDTQYF.

This clonotype came up many times. The chain joins TRBV16 to TRBJ2-3, with TRBD1 matching over 9 bases. In germline, CDR1 is KGHSY, CDR2 FQNENV. The CDR3 covers 15 residues. Unmatched junction bases numbered 7, after V lost 3 bases and J lost 6 bases. This CDR3 is CASSQRDRVSDTQYF. The CDR3 DNA reads TGTGCCAGCAGCCAGCGGGACAGGGTTTCCGATACGCAGTATTTT.

V gene TRBV28 combines with J gene TRBJ2-4; TRBD1 might be the D (5 bases). There are 15 residues in the CDR3. Germline V lookup: CDR1 MDHEN, CDR2 SYDVKM. V gave up 10 bases and J gave up 3 bases, with 19 bases separating them. The CDR3 loop is CATHGHGSSKNIQYF. In DNA, the CDR3 is TGTGCCACCCACGGACATGGATCGAGCAAAAACATTCAGTACTTC.

V usage is TRBV7-9 and J usage is TRBJ1-1, with a possible D match to TRBD1 (6 bases). Germline CDR1 is SEHNR and CDR2 is FQNEAQ (reference sequence). The CDR3 runs to 18 residues. V gave up 1 base and J gave up 2 bases, with 20 bases separating them. The CDR3, as DNA: TGTGCCAGCAGCTTAGTCGGGTTTCGGCAGGGGATCAACACTGAAGCTTTCTTT. Translation gives CASSLVGFRQGINTEAFF.

This chain connects TRBV11-3 to TRBJ1-6, with D unresolved. The germline CDR1 and CDR2 sequences are SGHNT and YENEEA. Trimming pared 1 base from V and 5 bases from J, leaving 6 bases between. CDR3 size: 14 residues. The CDR3 protein is CASSLGGDNSPLHF. DNA of the CDR3: TGTGCCAGCAGCTTAGGGGGTGATAATTCACCCCTCCACTTT.

This clonotype has a count of ten or more. The chain joins TRBV11-2 to TRBJ1-1, with D unclear. Germline V gene lookup returns CDR1 SGHAT and CDR2 FQNNGV. The CDR3 consists of 11 residues. With 1 base removed from V and 8 bases from J, the gap between germline ends came to 5 bases. The CDR3, as DNA: TGTGCCAGCAGCTTAGTCAGGGAAGCTTTCTTT. Translating gives CASSLVREAFF. Variable domain in full (rest from reference TRBV11-2 and TRBJ1-1): EAGVAQSPRYKIIEKRQSVAFWCNPISGHATLYWYQQILGQGPKLLIQFQNNGVVDDSQLPKDRFSAERLKGVDSTLKIQPAKLEDSAVYLCASSLVREAFFGQGTRLTVV.

The table lists this clonotype with a few counts. CDR3 sequence: CASMAGTKNIQYF. CDR3 nucleotide sequence: TGTGCCAGCATGGCCGGTACCAAAAACATTCAGTACTTC. The chain employs TRBV2 and TRBJ2-4; unclear D gene. V was pared by 7 bases and J by 2 bases, with 9 bases between. The CDR3 totals 13 residues. CDR1 SNHLY and CDR2 FYNNEI come from the germline V gene.

This clonotype was detected a few times. The V and J genes are TRBV5-1 and TRBJ2-7; D is unresolved. The CDR3 contains 13 residues. The germline CDR1 and CDR2 sequences are SGHRS and YFSETQ. V lost 2 bases and J 1 base, leaving 7 bases between the germline ends. The CDR3 spells CASSFSSSYEQYF. DNA of the CDR3: TGCGCCAGCAGCTTCTCCAGTTCCTACGAGCAGTACTTC.

This clonotype was observed at least ten times. The genes are TRBV7-2 and TRBJ2-1, with a weak D call TRBD2 (5 bases). The V gene lost 5 bases and the J gene lost 0 bases, with 14 bases spanning the gap. Germline loops: CDR1 SGHTA, CDR2 FQGNSA. The CDR3 is 16 amino acids. Here the CDR3 DNA reads TGTGCCAGCAGCCCAGGACTCACCAGCTCCTACAATGAGCAGTTCTTC. It is translated as CASSPGLTSSYNEQFF. Full variable domain (outside the CDR3, taken from reference TRBV7-2 and TRBJ2-1): GAGVSQSPSNKVTEKGKDVELRCDPISGHTALYWYRQSLGQGLEFLIYFQGNSAPDKSGLPSDRFSAERTGGSVSTLTIQRTQQEDSAVYLCASSPGLTSSYNEQFFGPGTRLTVL.

Ten or more counts support this clonotype. The chain carries TRBV19 and TRBJ1-1; perhaps TRBD1 as D (5 bases). Germline V gives CDR1 LNHDA, CDR2 SQIVND (reference sequence). The CDR3 has 14 amino acids. Between the trimmed V and J ends, which lost 6 bases and 1 base, there was a span of 12 bases. CDR3 amino acids: CASRHNTGNTEAFF. CDR3 nucleotide sequence: TGTGCCAGTAGGCACAATACAGGGAACACTGAAGCTTTCTTT.